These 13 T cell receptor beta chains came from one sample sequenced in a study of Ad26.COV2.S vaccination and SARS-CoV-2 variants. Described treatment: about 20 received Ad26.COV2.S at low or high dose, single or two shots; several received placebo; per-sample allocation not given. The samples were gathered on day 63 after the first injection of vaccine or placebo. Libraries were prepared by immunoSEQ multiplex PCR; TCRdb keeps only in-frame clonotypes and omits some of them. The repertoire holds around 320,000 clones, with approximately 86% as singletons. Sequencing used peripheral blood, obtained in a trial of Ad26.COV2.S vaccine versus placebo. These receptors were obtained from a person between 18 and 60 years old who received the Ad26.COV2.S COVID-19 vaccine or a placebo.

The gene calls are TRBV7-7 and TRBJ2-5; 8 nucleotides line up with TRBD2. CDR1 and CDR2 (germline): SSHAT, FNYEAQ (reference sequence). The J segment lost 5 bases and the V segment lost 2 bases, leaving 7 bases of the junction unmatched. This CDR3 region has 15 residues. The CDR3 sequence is CASSLNAGGQETQYF. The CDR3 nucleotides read TGTGCCAGCAGCTTAAACGCGGGGGGTCAGGAGACCCAGTACTTC.

CDR3 in amino acids: CASSIGQATSGNTIYF. The CDR3 nucleotides read TGTGCCAGTAGTATAGGGCAGGCGACCTCTGGAAACACCATATATTTT. The chain links TRBV19 to TRBJ1-3; D remains ambiguous. The CDR3 spans 16 residues. CDR1 and CDR2 from the germline V gene are LNHDA and SQIVND (reference sequence). V lost 1 base to trimming and J lost 0 bases, with 10 bases between them.

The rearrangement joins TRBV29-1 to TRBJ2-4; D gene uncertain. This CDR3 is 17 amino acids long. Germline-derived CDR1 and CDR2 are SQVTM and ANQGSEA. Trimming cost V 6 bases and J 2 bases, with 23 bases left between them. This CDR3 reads CSVVSSSPGWTKNIQYF. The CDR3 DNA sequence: TGCAGCGTAGTTAGTAGCTCTCCTGGATGGACCAAAAACATTCAGTACTTC.

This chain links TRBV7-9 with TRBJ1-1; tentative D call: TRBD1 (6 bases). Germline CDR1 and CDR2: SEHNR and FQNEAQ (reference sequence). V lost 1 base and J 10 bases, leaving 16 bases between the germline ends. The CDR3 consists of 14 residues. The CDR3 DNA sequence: TGTGCCAGCAGCTTAGAAGGCACAGGGACGAGAGCTTTCTTT. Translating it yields CASSLEGTGTRAFF.

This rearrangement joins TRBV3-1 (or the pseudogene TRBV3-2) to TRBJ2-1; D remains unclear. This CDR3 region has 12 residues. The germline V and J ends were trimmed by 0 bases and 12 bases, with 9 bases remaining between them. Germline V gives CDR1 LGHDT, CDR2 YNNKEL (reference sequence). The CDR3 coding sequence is TGTGCCAGCAGCCAAGAAAAGCTTGGGCAGTTCTTC. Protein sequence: CASSQEKLGQFF.

In nucleotides, the CDR3 is TGTGCCAGCAGCTTGTCCGTTACAAACCGGGAGACCCAGTACTTC. It is translated as CASSLSVTNRETQYF. The chain joins TRBV11-2 to TRBJ2-5; unclear D gene. This CDR3 has 15 amino acids. Germline CDR1 is SGHAT and CDR2 is FQNNGV. The V end lost 3 bases, the J end lost 5 bases, and 16 bases lay between the germline ends.

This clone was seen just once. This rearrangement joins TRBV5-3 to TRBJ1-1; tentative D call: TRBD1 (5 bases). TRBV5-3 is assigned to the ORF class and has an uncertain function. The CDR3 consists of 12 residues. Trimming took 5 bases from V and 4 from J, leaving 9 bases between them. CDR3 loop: CARRKGSTEAFF. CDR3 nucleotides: TGTGCCAGAAGGAAGGGGAGCACTGAAGCTTTCTTT.

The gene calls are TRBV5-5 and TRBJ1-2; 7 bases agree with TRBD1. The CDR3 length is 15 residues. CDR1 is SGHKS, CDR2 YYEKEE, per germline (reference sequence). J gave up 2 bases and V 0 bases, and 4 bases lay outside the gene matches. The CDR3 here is CASSLALQGNYGYTF. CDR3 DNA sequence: TGTGCCAGCAGCTTGGCTTTACAGGGGAACTATGGCTACACCTTC.

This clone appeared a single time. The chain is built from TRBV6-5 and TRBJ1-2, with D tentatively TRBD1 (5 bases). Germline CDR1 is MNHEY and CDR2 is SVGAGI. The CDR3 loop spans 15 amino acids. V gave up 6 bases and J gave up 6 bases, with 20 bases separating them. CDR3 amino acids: CASRRSGLSRDGYTF. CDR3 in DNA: TGTGCCAGCAGGCGATCGGGGCTCAGTCGGGATGGCTACACCTTC.

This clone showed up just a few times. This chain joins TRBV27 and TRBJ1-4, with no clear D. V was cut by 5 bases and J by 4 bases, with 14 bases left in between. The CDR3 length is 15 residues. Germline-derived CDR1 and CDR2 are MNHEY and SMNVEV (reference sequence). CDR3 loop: CASSTTGNHNEKLFF. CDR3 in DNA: TGTGCCAGCAGTACAACCGGGAACCATAATGAAAAACTGTTTTTT.

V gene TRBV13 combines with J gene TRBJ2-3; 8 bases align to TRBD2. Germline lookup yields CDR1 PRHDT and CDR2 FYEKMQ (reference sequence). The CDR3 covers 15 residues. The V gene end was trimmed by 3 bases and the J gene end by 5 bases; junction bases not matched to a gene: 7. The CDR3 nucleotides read TGTGCCAGCAGCTTGCGGGGGGCCGTTGGAGATACGCAGTATTTT. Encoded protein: CASSLRGAVGDTQYF. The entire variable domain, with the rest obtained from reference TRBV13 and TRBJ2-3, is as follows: AAGVIQSPRHLIKEKRETATLKCYPIPRHDTVYWYQQGPGQDPQFLISFYEKMQSDKGSIPDRFSAQQFSDYHSELNMSSLELGDSALYFCASSLRGAVGDTQYFGPGTRLTVL.

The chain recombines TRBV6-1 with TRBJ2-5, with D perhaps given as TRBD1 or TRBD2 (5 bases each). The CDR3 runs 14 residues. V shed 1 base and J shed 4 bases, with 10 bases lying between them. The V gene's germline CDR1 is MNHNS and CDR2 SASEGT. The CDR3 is CASSEGQGRETQYF. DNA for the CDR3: TGTGCCAGCAGTGAAGGGCAGGGACGAGAGACCCAGTACTTC.

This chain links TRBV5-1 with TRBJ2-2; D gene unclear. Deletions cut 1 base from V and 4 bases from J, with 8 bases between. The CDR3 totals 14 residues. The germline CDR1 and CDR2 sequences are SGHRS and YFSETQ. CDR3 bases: TGCGCCAGCAGCTTGTTGGGCGGCACCGGGGAGCTGTTTTTT. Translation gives CASSLLGGTGELFF. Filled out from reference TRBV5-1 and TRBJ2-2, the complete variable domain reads KAGVTQTPRYLIKTRGQQVTLSCSPISGHRSVSWYQQTPGQGLQFLFEYFSETQRNKGNFPGRFSGRQFSNSRSEMNVSTLELGDSALYLCASSLLGGTGELFFGEGSRLTVL.